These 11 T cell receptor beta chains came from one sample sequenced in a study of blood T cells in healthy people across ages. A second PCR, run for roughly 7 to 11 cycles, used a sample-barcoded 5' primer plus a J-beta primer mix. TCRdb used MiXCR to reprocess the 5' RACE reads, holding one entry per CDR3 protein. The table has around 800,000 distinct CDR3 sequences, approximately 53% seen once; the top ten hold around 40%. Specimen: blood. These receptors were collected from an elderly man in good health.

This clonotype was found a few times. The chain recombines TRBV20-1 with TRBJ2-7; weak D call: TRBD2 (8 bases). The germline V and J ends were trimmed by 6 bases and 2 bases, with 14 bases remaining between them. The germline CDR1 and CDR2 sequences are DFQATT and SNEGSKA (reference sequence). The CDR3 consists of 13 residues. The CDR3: CSAPGGTAYEQYF. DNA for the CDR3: TGCAGTGCACCGGGGGGGACAGCCTACGAGCAGTACTTC.

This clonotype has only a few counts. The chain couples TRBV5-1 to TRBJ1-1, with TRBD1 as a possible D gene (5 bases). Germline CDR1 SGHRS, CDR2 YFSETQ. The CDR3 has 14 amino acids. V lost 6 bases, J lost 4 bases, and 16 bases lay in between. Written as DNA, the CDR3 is TGCGCCAGCACCCGGCAGGGAGAGGGCACTGAAGCTTTCTTT. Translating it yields CASTRQGEGTEAFF.

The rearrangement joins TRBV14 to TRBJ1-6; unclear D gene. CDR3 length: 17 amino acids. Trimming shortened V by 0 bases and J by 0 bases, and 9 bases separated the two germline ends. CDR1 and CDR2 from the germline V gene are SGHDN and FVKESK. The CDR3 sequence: CASSQETPSSYNSPLHF. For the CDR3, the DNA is TGTGCCAGCAGCCAAGAAACACCCAGCTCCTATAATTCACCCCTCCACTTT.

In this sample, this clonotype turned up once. In DNA form, the CDR3 reads TGTGCCAGCAGCTTCTCCCGGGACAGGGGATTCTACGAGCAGTACTTC. The encoded protein is CASSFSRDRGFYEQYF. The gene calls are TRBV7-9 and TRBJ2-4, with 10 bases lining up with TRBD1. Gene TRBJ2-7 matches the end of the DNA better, so the J call may be wrong. Per the germline V gene, CDR1 is SEHNR and CDR2 is FQNEAQ (reference sequence). The CDR3 runs 16 residues.

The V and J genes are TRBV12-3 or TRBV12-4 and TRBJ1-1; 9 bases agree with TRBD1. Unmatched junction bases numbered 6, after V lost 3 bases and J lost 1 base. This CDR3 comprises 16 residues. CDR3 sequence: CASSFRGTGSNTEAFF. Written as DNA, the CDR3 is TGTGCCAGCAGTTTTCGCGGGACAGGGTCGAACACTGAAGCTTTCTTT.

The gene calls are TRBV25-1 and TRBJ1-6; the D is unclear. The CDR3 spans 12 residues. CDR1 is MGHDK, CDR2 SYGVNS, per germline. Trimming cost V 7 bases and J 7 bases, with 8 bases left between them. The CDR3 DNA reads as TGTGCCAGCAAGGTCCGAAATTCACCCCTCCACTTT. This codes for CASKVRNSPLHF.

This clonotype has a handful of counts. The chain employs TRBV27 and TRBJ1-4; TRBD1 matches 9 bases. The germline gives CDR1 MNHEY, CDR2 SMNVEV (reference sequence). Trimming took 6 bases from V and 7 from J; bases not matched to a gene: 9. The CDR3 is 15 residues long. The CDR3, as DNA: TGTGCCAGCAGCCTCCGACAGGGGGTATCTGAAAAACTGTTTTTT. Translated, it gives CASSLRQGVSEKLFF.

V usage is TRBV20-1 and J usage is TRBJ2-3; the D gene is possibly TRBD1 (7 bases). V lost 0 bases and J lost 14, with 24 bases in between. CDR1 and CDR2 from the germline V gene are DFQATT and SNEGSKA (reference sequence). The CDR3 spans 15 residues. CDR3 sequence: CSAREEGVRDRYAYF. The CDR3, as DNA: TGCAGTGCTAGAGAGGAGGGGGTGAGGGACAGATACGCGTATTTT.

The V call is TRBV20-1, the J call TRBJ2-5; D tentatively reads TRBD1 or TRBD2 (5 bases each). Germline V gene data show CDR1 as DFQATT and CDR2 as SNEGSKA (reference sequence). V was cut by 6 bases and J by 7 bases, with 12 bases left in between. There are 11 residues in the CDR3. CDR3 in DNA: TGCAGTGCCACCTCGAGGGGGACCCAGTACTTC. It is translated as CSATSRGTQYF.

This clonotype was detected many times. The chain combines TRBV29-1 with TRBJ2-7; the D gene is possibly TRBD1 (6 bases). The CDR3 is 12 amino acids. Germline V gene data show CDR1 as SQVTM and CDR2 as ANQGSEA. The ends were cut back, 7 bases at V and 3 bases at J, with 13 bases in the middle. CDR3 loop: CSASTGFYEQYF. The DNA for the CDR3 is TGCAGCGCTAGTACAGGGTTCTACGAGCAGTACTTC.

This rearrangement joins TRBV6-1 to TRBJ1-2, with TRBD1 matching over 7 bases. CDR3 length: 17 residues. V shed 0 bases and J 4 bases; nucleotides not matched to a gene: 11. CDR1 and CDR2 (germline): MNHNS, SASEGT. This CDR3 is CASSEAVNRGTVYGYTF. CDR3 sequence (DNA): TGTGCCAGCAGTGAAGCCGTAAACAGGGGAACGGTCTATGGCTACACCTTC.